What follows describes a single T cell receptor (beta chain). The CDR3 loop spans 15 amino acids. Looked up from germline, CDR1 is MNHEY and CDR2 is SMNVEV (reference sequence). With 6 bases clipped from V and 1 base from J, the junction kept 7 bases outside the gene matches. Produced via immunoSEQ multiplex PCR; TCRdb's table is partial and in-frame only. The sample contains around 280,000 clones, 90% of which appear only once. This entry comes from a study of blood T cell repertoires in COVID-19. For the study at large: The study drew acute and convalescent COVID-19 samples from the United States, Italy and Spain. Sources were T cells, B-cell-depleted T cells, or PBMCs; the material itself was cDNA or gDNA.

Categorization into cohorts depended on clinical history that participants reported. The rearrangement links TRBV27 to TRBJ2-3; 7 bases fit TRBD1. The origin of this receptor is a woman aged 18-29 years with acute COVID-19. Sample: PBMCs or T cells enriched from blood (not recorded which). DNA for the CDR3: TGTGCCAGCAGGAGCGAGGGGGCTGGCACAGATACGCAGTATTTT. The encoded protein is CASRSEGAGTDTQYF.